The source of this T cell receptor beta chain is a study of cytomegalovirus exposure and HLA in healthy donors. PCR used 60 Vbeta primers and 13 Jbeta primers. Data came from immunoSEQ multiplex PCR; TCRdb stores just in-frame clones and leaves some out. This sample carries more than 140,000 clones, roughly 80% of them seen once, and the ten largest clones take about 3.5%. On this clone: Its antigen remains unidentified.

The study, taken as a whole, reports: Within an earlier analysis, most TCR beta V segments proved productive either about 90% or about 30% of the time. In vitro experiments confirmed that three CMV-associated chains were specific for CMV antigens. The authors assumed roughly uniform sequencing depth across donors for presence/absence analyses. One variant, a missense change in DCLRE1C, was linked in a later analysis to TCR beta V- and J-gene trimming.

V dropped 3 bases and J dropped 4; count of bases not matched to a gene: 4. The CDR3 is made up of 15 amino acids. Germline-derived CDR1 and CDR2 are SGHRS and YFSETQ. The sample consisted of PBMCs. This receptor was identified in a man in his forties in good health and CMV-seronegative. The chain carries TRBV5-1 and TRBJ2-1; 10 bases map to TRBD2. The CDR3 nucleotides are TGCGCCAGCAGCTCCTCTAGCGGGGGATACAATGAGCAGTTCTTC. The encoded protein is CASSSSSGGYNEQFF.